The rows below give T cell receptor beta chains drawn from one sample of a study of neurological immune-mediated disorders. TCRdb re-called the 5' RACE reads through MiXCR, storing one row per CDR3 protein. The sample carries tens of thousands of distinct CDR3 sequences, 13% to 15% recorded once. Sample: PBMCs. The receptors come from a woman aged 50 to 65 in good health. Both conserved end residues are part of each CDR3. The D gene is left open where the match is weak. Expanded clones are given a class, and other clones once, few, many or no size at all.

J gene	clone size	V gene	D gene	CDR3 protein	CDR3 DNA
TRBJ1-2	NA	TRBV9	TRBD1	CASSRGGVDGYTF	TGTGCCAGCAGCAGAGGGGGCGTCGATGGCTACACCTTC
TRBJ2-1	many	TRBV5-1	NA	CASSRQGEANEQFF	TGCGCCAGCAGTCGGCAGGGGGAGGCCAATGAGCAGTTCTTC
TRBJ1-2	many	TRBV12-3/TRBV12-4	NA	CASSPRASQGGYTF	TGTGCCAGCAGTCCTAGGGCCTCTCAGGGTGGCTACACCTTC
TRBJ1-5	many	TRBV29-1	NA	CSVVQEGGNQPQHF	TGCAGCGTTGTACAGGAGGGGGGCAATCAGCCCCAGCATTTT
TRBJ2-5	many	TRBV5-1	TRBD1	CASSLGQATLQETQYF	TGCGCCAGCAGCCTCGGACAGGCGACCCTGCAAGAGACCCAGTACTTC
TRBJ2-7	many	TRBV20-1	NA	CSARVVISYEQYF	TGCAGTGCTAGAGTTGTCATCTCCTACGAGCAGTACTTC
TRBJ2-1	NA	TRBV29-1	NA	CSAPRGEGLRFF	TGCAGCGCCCCAAGGGGGGAAGGCTTGCGCTTCTTC
TRBJ2-1	many	TRBV7-8	TRBD2	CASSLVSRTSGFPFF	TGTGCCAGCAGCTTAGTTTCAAGGACTAGCGGGTTTCCGTTCTTC
TRBJ1-1	many	TRBV7-9	TRBD1	CASRTRGTGNTEAFF	TGTGCCAGCAGAACTCGCGGGACAGGGAACACTGAAGCTTTCTTT
TRBJ2-7	NA	TRBV5-5	NA	CASSFGQYEQYF	TGTGCCAGCAGTTTCGGACAGTACGAGCAGTACTTC
TRBJ2-1	many	TRBV6-4	TRBD2	CASRLAGGSWEEQFF	TGTGCCAGCCGACTAGCGGGAGGCTCGTGGGAGGAGCAGTTCTTC
TRBJ1-2	many	TRBV28	TRBD1	CASSFSRGYYGYTF	TGTGCCAGCAGTTTCTCCAGGGGGTACTATGGCTACACCTTC
TRBJ1-1	many	TRBV7-6	NA	CASSLAGEATEAFF	TGTGCCAGCAGCTTAGCAGGGGAGGCCACTGAAGCTTTCTTT
TRBJ2-7	many	TRBV10-3	NA	CAISGTSYEQYF	TGTGCCATCAGTGGCACCTCCTACGAGCAGTACTTC
TRBJ1-1	many	TRBV5-1	NA	CASSSTAPNTEAFF	TGCGCCAGCAGCTCCACTGCCCCGAACACTGAAGCTTTCTTT
TRBJ2-2	many	TRBV5-1	TRBD2	CASSPGLAVTGELFF	TGCGCCAGCAGCCCGGGACTAGCGGTCACCGGGGAGCTGTTTTTT
TRBJ2-4	few	TRBV7-2	NA	CASSGQPLDIQYF	TGTGCCAGCAGTGGACAGCCCCTGGACATTCAGTACTTC
TRBJ1-1	few	TRBV14	NA	CASSPLDLNTEAFF	TGTGCCAGCAGTCCACTCGATTTGAACACTGAAGCTTTCTTT
TRBJ2-3	many	TRBV7-8	NA	CASSRGGPNTQYF	TGTGCCAGCAGCCGCGGAGGTCCGAATACGCAGTATTTT
TRBJ2-7	many	TRBV4-2	NA	CASSRQGQVRSYEQYF	TGTGCCAGCAGCCGCCAGGGGCAGGTCCGCTCCTACGAGCAGTACTTC
TRBJ2-7	many	TRBV7-6	TRBD2	CASSSPSSGPGYEQYF	TGTGCCAGCAGCTCCCCTTCTAGCGGTCCCGGCTACGAGCAGTACTTC
TRBJ1-5	many	TRBV12-3/TRBV12-4	NA	CASSFQGGSQHF	TGTGCCAGCAGTTTTCAAGGAGGATCCCAGCATTTT
TRBJ2-2	few	TRBV5-5	NA	CASSFVGELFF	TGTGCCAGCAGCTTCGTCGGGGAGCTGTTTTTT
TRBJ1-1	many	TRBV5-8	TRBD1	CASSLGRGSFF	TGTGCCAGCAGCTTGGGCAGGGGGTCGTTCTTT
TRBJ2-3	many	TRBV7-2	NA	CASSLARRYTDTQYF	TGTGCCAGCAGCTTAGCGAGGCGGTACACAGATACGCAGTATTTT
TRBJ1-4	NA	TRBV6-5	TRBD1	CARSWTGADEKLFF	TGTGCCAGAAGTTGGACAGGGGCGGATGAAAAACTGTTTTTT
TRBJ2-3	many	TRBV28	TRBD2	CASSPRGGTDTQYF	TGTGCCAGCAGTCCCCGGGGAGGGACAGATACGCAGTATTTT
TRBJ1-5	many	TRBV20-1	TRBD1	CSARSGTGGQPQHF	TGCAGTGCTAGATCCGGGACAGGAGGCCAGCCCCAGCATTTT
TRBJ2-3	many	TRBV5-8	TRBD2	CASSWARSSGRTDTQYF	TGTGCCAGCAGCTGGGCAAGGTCTAGCGGGCGGACAGATACGCAGTATTTT